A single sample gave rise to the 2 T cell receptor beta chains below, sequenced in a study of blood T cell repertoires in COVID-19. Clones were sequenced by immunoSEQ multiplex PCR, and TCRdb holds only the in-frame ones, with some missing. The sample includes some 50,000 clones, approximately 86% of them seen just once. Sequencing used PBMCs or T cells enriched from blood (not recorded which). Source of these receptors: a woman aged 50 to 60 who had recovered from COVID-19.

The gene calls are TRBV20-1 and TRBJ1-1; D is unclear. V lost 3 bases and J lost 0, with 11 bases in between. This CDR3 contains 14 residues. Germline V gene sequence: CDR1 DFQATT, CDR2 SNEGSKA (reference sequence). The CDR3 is CSASARLMNTEAFF. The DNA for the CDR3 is TGCAGTGCTAGTGCACGACTGATGAACACTGAAGCTTTCTTT.

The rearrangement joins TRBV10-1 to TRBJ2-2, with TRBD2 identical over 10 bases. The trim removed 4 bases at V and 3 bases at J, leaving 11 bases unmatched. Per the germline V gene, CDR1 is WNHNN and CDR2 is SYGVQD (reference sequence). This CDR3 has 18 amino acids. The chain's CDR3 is CASSAPASGGDDTGELFF. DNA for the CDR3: TGCGCCAGCAGTGCTCCGGCTAGCGGGGGTGACGACACCGGGGAGCTGTTTTTT.